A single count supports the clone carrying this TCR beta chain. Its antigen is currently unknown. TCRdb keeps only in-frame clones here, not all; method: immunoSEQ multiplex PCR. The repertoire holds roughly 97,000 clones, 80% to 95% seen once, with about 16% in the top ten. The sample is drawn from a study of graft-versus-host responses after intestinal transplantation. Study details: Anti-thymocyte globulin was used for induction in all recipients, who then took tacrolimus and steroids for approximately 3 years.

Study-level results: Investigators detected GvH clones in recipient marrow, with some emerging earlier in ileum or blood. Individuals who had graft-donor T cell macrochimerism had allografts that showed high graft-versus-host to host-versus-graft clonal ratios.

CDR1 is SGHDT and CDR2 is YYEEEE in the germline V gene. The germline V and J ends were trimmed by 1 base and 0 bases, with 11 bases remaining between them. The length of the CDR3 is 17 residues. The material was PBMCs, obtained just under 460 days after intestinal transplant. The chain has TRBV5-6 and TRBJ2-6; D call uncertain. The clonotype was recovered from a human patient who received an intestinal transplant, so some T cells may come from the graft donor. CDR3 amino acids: CASSLRAGSSGANVLTF. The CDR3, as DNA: TGTGCCAGCAGCTTGAGGGCAGGTAGCTCTGGGGCCAACGTCCTGACTTTC.